Listed below are T cell receptor beta chains from one sample, sequenced in a study of PD-L1 blockade in urothelial cancer. The repertoire was sequenced with immunoSEQ multiplex PCR; TCRdb's copy has only in-frame clones and lacks some. The sample holds about 39,000 clones, about nine tenths seen once. This sample comprised PBMCs, obtained around atezolizumab (anti-PD-L1) treatment. These receptors originate from a woman aged 55-75 years with urothelial cancer. The CDR3 runs from the conserved cysteine through the conserved F or W. A D gene is named only where the DNA matches it firmly.

CDR3 DNA: TGTGCCAGCAGCTGGACTAGCGGCACAGATACGCAGTATTTT; CDR3 protein: CASSWTSGTDTQYF; D gene: TRBD2; V gene: TRBV2; J gene: TRBJ2-3
CDR3 DNA: TGTGCCAGCAGTCCCTCGACTCCGGGAGGGTCCAATGAGCAGTTCTTC; CDR3 protein: CASSPSTPGGSNEQFF; D gene: TRBD2; V gene: TRBV27; J gene: TRBJ2-1
CDR3 DNA: TGTGCCAGCAGGTTACAGAACGACAATGAGCAGTTCTTC; CDR3 protein: CASRLQNDNEQFF; D gene: NA; V gene: TRBV28; J gene: TRBJ2-1
CDR3 DNA: TGCAGCGCTGGCGACAGGGCGCCTGGAAACACCGTATATTTT; CDR3 protein: CSAGDRAPGNTVYF; D gene: TRBD1; V gene: TRBV29-1; J gene: TRBJ1-3
CDR3 DNA: TGTGCCAGTAGTTTGACAGGGGGCCCGGCTCAGCCCCAGCATTTT; CDR3 protein: CASSLTGGPAQPQHF; D gene: TRBD1; V gene: TRBV19; J gene: TRBJ1-5
CDR3 DNA: TGCGCCAGCACCACAGGAACAACTAATGAAAAACTGTTTTTT; CDR3 protein: CASTTGTTNEKLFF; D gene: NA; V gene: TRBV5-1; J gene: TRBJ1-4
CDR3 DNA: TGTGCCAGCACCCATCATTCCAGGGGGAGCGGCAATCAGCCCCAGCATTTT; CDR3 protein: CASTHHSRGSGNQPQHF; D gene: TRBD1; V gene: TRBV7-8; J gene: TRBJ1-5
CDR3 DNA: TGTGCCAGCAGTGAAGCGAAACAGGGGTTGCTCTACGAGCAGTACTTC; CDR3 protein: CASSEAKQGLLYEQYF; D gene: TRBD1; V gene: TRBV2; J gene: TRBJ2-7
CDR3 DNA: TGTGCCAGCCGACGTATACAGGGGGCAAAGCCTGACACCATATATTTT; CDR3 protein: CASRRIQGAKPDTIYF; D gene: TRBD1; V gene: TRBV27; J gene: TRBJ1-3
CDR3 DNA: TGTGCCAGTAAGAGGGTTGAGGGCACCGGGGAGCTGTTTTTT; CDR3 protein: CASKRVEGTGELFF; D gene: NA; V gene: TRBV19; J gene: TRBJ2-2